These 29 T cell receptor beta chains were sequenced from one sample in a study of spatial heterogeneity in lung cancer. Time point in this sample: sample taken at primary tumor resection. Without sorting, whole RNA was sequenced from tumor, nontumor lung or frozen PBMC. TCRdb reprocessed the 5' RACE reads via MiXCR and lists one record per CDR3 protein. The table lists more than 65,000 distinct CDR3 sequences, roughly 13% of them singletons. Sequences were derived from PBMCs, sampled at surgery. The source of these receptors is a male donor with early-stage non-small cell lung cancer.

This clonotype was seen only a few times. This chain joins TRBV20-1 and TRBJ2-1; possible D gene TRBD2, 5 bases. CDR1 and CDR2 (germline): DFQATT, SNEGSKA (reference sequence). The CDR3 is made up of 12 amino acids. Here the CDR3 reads CSLIAQLGEQFF. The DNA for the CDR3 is TGCAGCCTCATAGCGCAGCTGGGTGAGCAGTTCTTC.

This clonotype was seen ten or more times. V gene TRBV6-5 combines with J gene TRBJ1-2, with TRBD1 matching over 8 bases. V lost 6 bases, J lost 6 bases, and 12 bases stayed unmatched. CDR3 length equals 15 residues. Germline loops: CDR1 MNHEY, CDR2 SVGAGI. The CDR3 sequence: CASSQELTGADGYTF. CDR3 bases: TGTGCCAGCAGCCAGGAGCTGACAGGGGCGGATGGCTACACCTTC.

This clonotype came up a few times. DNA for the CDR3: TGTGCCAGTAGGCCACAGGGGCCAGTGACTGAAGCTTTCTTT. It encodes CASRPQGPVTEAFF. The V and J genes are TRBV19 and TRBJ1-1; 7 bases align to TRBD1. The CDR3 has 14 amino acids. With V trimmed by 6 bases and J by 5 bases, 9 bases remained unmatched. CDR1 and CDR2 from the germline V gene are LNHDA and SQIVND (reference sequence).

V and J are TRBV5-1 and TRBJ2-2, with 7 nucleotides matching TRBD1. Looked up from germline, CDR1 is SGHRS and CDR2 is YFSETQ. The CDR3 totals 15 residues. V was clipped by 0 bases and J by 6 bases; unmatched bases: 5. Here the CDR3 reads CASSLEGGRPGELFF. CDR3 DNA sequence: TGCGCCAGCAGCTTGGAAGGGGGCCGTCCCGGGGAGCTGTTTTTT.

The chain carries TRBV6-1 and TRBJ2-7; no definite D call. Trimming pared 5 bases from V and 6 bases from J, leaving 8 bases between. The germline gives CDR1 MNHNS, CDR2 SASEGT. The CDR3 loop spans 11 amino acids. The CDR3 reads CASSRSLEQYF. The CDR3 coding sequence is TGTGCCAGCAGTCGAAGTCTCGAGCAGTACTTC.

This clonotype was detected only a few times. CDR3 DNA: TGTGCCAGTAAGAAGCGGGAGGGCCTAGGAGATACGCAGTATTTT. Protein sequence: CASKKREGLGDTQYF. V and J are TRBV19 and TRBJ2-3, with 10 bases that match TRBD2. From germline, CDR1 is LNHDA and CDR2 SQIVND (reference sequence). This CDR3 is built from 15 residues. With V trimmed by 7 bases and J by 5 bases, 9 bases remained unmatched.

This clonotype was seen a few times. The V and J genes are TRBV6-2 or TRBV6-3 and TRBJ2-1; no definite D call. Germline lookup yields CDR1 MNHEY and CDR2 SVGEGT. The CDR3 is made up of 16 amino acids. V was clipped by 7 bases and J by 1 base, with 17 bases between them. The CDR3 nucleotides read TGTGCCAGCAACAGAAGAGTCGTGTGGTCCTACAATGAGCAGTTCTTC. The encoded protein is CASNRRVVWSYNEQFF.

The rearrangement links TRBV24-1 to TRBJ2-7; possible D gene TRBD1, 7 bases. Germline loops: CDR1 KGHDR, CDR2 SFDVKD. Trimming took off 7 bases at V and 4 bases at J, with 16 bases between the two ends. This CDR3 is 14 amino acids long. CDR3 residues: CATSAGQRTYEQYF. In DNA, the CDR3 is TGTGCCACCAGCGCGGGACAGCGGACTTACGAGCAGTACTTC.

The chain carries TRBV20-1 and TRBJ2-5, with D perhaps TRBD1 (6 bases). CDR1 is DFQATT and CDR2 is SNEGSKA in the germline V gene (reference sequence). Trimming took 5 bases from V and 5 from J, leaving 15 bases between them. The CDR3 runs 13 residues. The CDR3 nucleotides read TGCAGTGCTGGACCCCTGGGGGCGGAGACCCAGTACTTC. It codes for CSAGPLGAETQYF.

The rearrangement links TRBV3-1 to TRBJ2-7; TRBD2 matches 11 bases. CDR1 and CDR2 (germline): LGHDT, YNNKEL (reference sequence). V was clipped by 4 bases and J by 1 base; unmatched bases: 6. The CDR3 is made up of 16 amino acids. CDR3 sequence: CASSPPGLAASYEQYF. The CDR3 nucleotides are TGTGCCAGCAGCCCCCCGGGACTAGCGGCATCCTACGAGCAGTACTTC.

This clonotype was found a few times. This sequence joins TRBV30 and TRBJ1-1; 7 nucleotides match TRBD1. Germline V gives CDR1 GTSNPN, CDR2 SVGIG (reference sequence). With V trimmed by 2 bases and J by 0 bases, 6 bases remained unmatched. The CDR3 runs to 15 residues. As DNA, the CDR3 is TGTGCCTGGAGTATCGGGACAGTCATGAACACTGAAGCTTTCTTT. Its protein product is CAWSIGTVMNTEAFF.

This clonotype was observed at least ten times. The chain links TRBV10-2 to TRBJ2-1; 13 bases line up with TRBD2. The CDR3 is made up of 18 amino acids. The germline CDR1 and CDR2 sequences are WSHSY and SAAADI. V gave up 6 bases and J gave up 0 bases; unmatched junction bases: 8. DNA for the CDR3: TGCGCCAGCAGGGGGACTAGCGGGGTCCAGAGCTCCTACAATGAGCAGTTCTTC. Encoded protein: CASRGTSGVQSSYNEQFF.

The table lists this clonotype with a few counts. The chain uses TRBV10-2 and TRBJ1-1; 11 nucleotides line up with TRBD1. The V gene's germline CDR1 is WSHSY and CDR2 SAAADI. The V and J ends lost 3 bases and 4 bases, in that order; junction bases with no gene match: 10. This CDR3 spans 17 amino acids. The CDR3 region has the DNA TGCGCCAGCAGTGACTCCGGGACAGGGGGTACTGGCACTGAAGCTTTCTTT. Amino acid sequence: CASSDSGTGGTGTEAFF.

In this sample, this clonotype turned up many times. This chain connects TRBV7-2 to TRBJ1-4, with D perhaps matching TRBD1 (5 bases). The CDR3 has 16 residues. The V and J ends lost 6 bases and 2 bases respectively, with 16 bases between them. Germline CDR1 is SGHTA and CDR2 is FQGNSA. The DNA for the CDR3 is TGTGCCAGCAGTTTTAGGTGGGGGATTACTAATGAAAAACTGTTTTTT. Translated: CASSFRWGITNEKLFF.

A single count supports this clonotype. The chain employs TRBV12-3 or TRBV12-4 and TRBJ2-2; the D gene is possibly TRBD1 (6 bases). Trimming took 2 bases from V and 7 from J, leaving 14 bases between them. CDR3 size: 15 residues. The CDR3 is CASSLKQGRVGELFF. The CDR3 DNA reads TGTGCCAGCAGTTTAAAGCAGGGGCGGGTCGGGGAGCTGTTTTTT.

CDR3 nucleotide sequence: TGTGCCAGCAGTGAAGGCCTAGCGGGAGTTGGTACAGATACGCAGTATTTT. It is translated as CASSEGLAGVGTDTQYF. The gene calls are TRBV2 and TRBJ2-3, with 10 positions matching TRBD2. V lost 1 base and J lost 3; bases outside the gene matches: 7. The CDR3 consists of 17 residues. Germline V gene lookup returns CDR1 SNHLY and CDR2 FYNNEI.

The CDR3 is CASSLGAGGHGELFF. For the CDR3, the DNA is TGTGCCAGCAGCCTAGGAGCGGGAGGGCACGGGGAGCTGTTTTTT. The J gene is TRBJ2-2, the V gene TRBV3-1; the match to TRBD2 covers 10 bases. This CDR3 is built from 15 residues. V shed 4 bases, J shed 7 bases, and the junction held 6 bases outside the gene matches. Germline CDR1 LGHDT, CDR2 YNNKEL (reference sequence).

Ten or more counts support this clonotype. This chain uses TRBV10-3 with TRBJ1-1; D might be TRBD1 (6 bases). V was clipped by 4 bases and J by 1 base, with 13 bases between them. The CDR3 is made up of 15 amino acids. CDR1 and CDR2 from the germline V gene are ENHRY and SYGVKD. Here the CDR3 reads CAISAQGGGNTEAFF. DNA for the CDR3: TGTGCCATCAGTGCACAAGGAGGGGGGAACACTGAAGCTTTCTTT.

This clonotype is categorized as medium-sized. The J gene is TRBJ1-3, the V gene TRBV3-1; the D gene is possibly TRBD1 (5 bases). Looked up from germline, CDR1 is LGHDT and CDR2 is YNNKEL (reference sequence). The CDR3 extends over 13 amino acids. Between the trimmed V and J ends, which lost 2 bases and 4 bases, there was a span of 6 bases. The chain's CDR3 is CASSQRGGNTIYF. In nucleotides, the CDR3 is TGTGCCAGCAGCCAAAGGGGAGGAAACACCATATATTTT.

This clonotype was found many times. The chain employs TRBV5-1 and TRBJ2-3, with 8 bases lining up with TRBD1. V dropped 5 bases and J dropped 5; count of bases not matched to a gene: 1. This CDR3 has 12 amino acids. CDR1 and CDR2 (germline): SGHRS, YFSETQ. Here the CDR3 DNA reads TGCGCCAGCAGGGGGACAGGAGATACGCAGTATTTT. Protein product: CASRGTGDTQYF. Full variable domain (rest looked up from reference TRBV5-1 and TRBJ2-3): KAGVTQTPRYLIKTRGQQVTLSCSPISGHRSVSWYQQTPGQGLQFLFEYFSETQRNKGNFPGRFSGRQFSNSRSEMNVSTLELGDSALYLCASRGTGDTQYFGPGTRLTVL.

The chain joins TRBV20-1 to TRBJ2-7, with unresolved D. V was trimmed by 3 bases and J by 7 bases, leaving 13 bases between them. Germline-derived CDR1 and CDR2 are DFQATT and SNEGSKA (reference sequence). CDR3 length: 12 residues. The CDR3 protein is CSASGWPGEQYF. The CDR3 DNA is TGCAGTGCTAGTGGCTGGCCAGGAGAGCAGTACTTC.

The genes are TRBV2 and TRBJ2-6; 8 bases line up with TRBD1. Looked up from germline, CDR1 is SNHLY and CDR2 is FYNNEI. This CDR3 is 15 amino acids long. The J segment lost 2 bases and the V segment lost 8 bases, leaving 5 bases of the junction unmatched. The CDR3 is CASDRGVPGANVLTF. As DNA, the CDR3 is TGTGCCAGCGACAGGGGAGTCCCTGGGGCCAACGTCCTGACTTTC.

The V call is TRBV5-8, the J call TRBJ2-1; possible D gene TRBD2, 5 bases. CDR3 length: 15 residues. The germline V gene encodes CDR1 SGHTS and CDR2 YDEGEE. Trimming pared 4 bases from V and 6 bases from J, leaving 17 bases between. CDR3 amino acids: CASSPGSRNGNEQFF. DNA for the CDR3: TGTGCCAGCAGCCCGGGATCTCGAAACGGCAATGAGCAGTTCTTC.

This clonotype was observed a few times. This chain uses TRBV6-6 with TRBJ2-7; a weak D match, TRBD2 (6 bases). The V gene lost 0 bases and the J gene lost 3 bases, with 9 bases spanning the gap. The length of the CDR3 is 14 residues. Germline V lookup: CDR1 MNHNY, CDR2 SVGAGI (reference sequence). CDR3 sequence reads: CASSYSAGFYEQYF. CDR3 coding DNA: TGTGCCAGCAGTTACTCGGCGGGATTCTACGAGCAGTACTTC.

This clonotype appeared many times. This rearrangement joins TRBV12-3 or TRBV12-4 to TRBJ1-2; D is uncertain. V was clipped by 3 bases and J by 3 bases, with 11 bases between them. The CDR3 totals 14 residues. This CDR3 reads CASSLFSQHYGYTF. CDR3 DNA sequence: TGTGCCAGCAGTTTGTTTTCGCAGCACTATGGCTACACCTTC.

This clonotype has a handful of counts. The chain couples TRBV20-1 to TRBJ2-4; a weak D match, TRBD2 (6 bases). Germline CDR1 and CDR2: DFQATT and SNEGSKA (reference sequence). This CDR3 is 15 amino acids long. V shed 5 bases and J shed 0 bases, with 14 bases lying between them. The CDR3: CSALSRDLAKNIQYF. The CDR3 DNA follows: TGCAGTGCTCTCTCGCGGGATTTAGCCAAAAACATTCAGTACTTC.

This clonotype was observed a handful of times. The CDR3 DNA sequence: TGTGCCAGCAGCTCCGCCCCCGGGGGACTACTCACAGATACGCAGTATTTT. Translating it yields CASSSAPGGLLTDTQYF. The chain employs TRBV7-2 and TRBJ2-3, with 7 positions matching TRBD2. The CDR3 totals 17 residues. Per germline, CDR1 SGHTA and CDR2 FQGNSA. The V segment lost 4 bases and the J segment 2 bases; nucleotides outside the gene matches: 12.

CDR3 sequence: CSASGPANTEAFF. CDR3 nucleotides: TGCAGTGCTAGCGGTCCAGCGAACACTGAAGCTTTCTTT. The genes are TRBV20-1 and TRBJ1-1; unclear D gene. Germline values: CDR1 DFQATT, CDR2 SNEGSKA (reference sequence). The CDR3 has 13 amino acids. Trimming cost V 3 bases and J 1 base, with 9 bases left between them.

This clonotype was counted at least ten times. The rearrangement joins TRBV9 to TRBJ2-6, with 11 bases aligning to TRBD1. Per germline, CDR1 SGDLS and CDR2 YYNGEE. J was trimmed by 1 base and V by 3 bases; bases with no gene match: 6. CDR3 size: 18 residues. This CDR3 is CASSAGQGATSGANVLTF. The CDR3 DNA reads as TGTGCCAGCAGCGCTGGACAGGGGGCGACATCTGGGGCCAACGTCCTGACTTTC.